These T cell receptor beta chains were read from a single sample in a study of T cell responses to AZD1222 COVID-19 vaccine. TCRdb's copy holds only in-frame clones and misses some; the assay was immunoSEQ multiplex PCR. The sample has more than 100,000 clones, roughly 90% seen once; the top ten hold around 8%. The specimen was peripheral blood, collected 28 days after the second AZD1222 dose. All receptors come from an adult who received the AZD1222 COVID-19 vaccine. Each CDR3 is given with its conserved first and last residue. D genes are given only for firm matches. Expanded clones get a size class; other rows say once, few or many, or leave the size out.

V: TRBV4-1; size: NA; D: NA; CDR3: CASSQAGVDGYTF
V: TRBV18; size: NA; D: NA; CDR3: CASSPEESRVQPQHF
V: TRBV29-1; size: once; D: TRBD2; CDR3: CSADGGSLYEQYF
V: TRBV6-1; size: NA; D: NA; CDR3: CASSDQGQSSGNTIYF
V: TRBV7-9; size: NA; D: TRBD1; CDR3: CASSHDRESNQPQHF
V: TRBV12-3/TRBV12-4; size: NA; D: NA; CDR3: CASSTVSSPQHF
V: TRBV6-1; size: NA; D: NA; CDR3: CASSESGGLYGYTF
V: TRBV19; size: NA; D: TRBD2; CDR3: CASSKVAGGDTGELFF
V: TRBV7-9; size: NA; D: NA; CDR3: CASSSGMDSGNTIYF
V: TRBV28; size: NA; D: NA; CDR3: CASSSQGNTIYF
V: TRBV18; size: NA; D: TRBD1; CDR3: CASSQEGQGRLGNEKLFF
V: TRBV3-1/TRBV3-2; size: NA; D: NA; CDR3: CASSQVGSLNTEAFF
V: TRBV5-8; size: once; D: NA; CDR3: CASSRQGNTEAFF
V: TRBV3-1/TRBV3-2; size: NA; D: NA; CDR3: CASSQEAGNYGYTF
V: TRBV28; size: NA; D: NA; CDR3: CASSPGLTRSYNEQFF
V: TRBV28; size: few; D: TRBD1; CDR3: CASSSLRTGGPPNYGYTF
V: TRBV28; size: NA; D: NA; CDR3: CASSSASSYNSPLHF
V: TRBV18; size: NA; D: NA; CDR3: CASSGTATNEKLFF
V: TRBV19; size: NA; D: NA; CDR3: CASSIGTTYGYTF
V: TRBV15; size: NA; D: TRBD2; CDR3: CATSSDPGLAGRSGEQYF
V: TRBV3-1/TRBV3-2; size: NA; D: NA; CDR3: CASSQAVAGEQYF
V: TRBV3-1/TRBV3-2; size: NA; D: NA; CDR3: CASRPSSYNEQFF
V: TRBV4-1; size: once; D: TRBD1; CDR3: CASSQDRDWEQFF
V: TRBV25-1; size: NA; D: NA; CDR3: CASRRVDEQYF
V: TRBV5-4; size: NA; D: TRBD2; CDR3: CASSRWTSGGSNTGELFF
V: TRBV20-1; size: NA; D: NA; CDR3: CSASRGSGNYGYTF
V: TRBV6-1; size: NA; D: NA; CDR3: CASSEHRSGANVLTF